Sequencing of this TCR beta chain was carried out in a study of T cell repertoires in cytomegalovirus infection. Across the whole study: Peptides in the study included HLA-C-restricted and HLA-B-restricted CMV epitopes. CMV infection together with matching HLA type was indicated by public TCR beta signatures. Overall study findings and caveats: Based on cumulative public TCR beta family frequency, carriers of CMV plus the relevant HLA were identified.

TCRdb called the reads again in MiXCR, with one record for every CDR3 protein. Of under 850,000 distinct CDR3 sequences in the sample, around a third are singletons; the top ten hold 18%. This clonotype was recorded once. Its antigen is unknown. The receptor's source is a human donor in good health (CMV status not recorded). Some clones in this sample may be carry-over from other donors' samples. The sequenced sample was cultured PBMCs, obtained from culture after CMV antigen stimulation.

The chain's CDR3 is CASTSPATAQETQYF. The CDR3, as DNA: TGTGCCAGCACATCCCCCGCGACGGCGCAAGAGACCCAGTACTTC. V gene TRBV6-2 or TRBV6-3 combines with J gene TRBJ2-5; D is ambiguous. The CDR3 totals 15 residues. V lost 7 bases and J lost 2, with 17 bases in between. Germline CDR1 MNHEY, CDR2 SVGEGT.